Listed below are T cell receptor beta chains from one sample, sequenced in a study of blood T cell repertoires in COVID-19. Only in-frame clones appear in the TCRdb table, and some are missing; sequencing was by immunoSEQ multiplex PCR. This sample has around 52,000 clones, with over 85% found just once. Sample: peripheral blood. Receptors were obtained from a woman of 80 years or more with acute or convalescent COVID-19. Both conserved end residues are part of each CDR3. A D gene is named only where the DNA matches it firmly. Clone sizes are given selectively: once, few, many, or a class where the clone is expanded.

cdr3_aa	cdr3_nt	v_call	j_call	clone_size	d_call	cdr3_length
CASSQDQTGGYDEQYF	TGTGCCAGCAGCCAAGACCAAACGGGGGGATACGACGAGCAGTACTTC	TRBV4-2	TRBJ2-7	NA	TRBD2	16
CASSPLTGDNSPLHF	TGCGCCAGCAGTCCTCTGACAGGGGATAATTCACCCCTCCACTTT	TRBV5-1	TRBJ1-6	NA	TRBD1	15
CASAQLGETQYF	TGTGCTAGTGCCCAACTCGGGGAGACCCAGTACTTC	TRBV12-5	TRBJ2-5	NA	NA	12
CASSFWGAGELFF	TGTGCCAGCAGCTTCTGGGGGGCCGGGGAGCTGTTTTTT	TRBV5-5	TRBJ2-2	NA	NA	13
CATSRDSLVTSGTDTQYF	TGTGCCACCAGCAGAGATTCCCTGGTGACTAGCGGCACAGATACGCAGTATTTT	TRBV15	TRBJ2-3	NA	TRBD2	18
CASSLTGKGSGYTF	TGTGCCAGCAGTTTGACAGGAAAGGGGTCTGGCTACACCTTC	TRBV6-5	TRBJ1-2	NA	NA	14
CASSPSEHSKSYTF	TGTGCCAGCAGCCCCTCGGAGCATTCTAAGAGCTACACCTTC	TRBV6-6	TRBJ1-2	NA	NA	14
CASSRDRGRGYTF	TGTGCCAGCAGTCGGGACAGGGGGCGAGGCTACACCTTC	TRBV12-3/TRBV12-4	TRBJ1-2	NA	TRBD1	13
CAISEGSLRGSGNTIYF	TGTGCCATCAGTGAGGGTAGTTTGAGAGGTTCAGGAAACACCATATATTTT	TRBV10-3	TRBJ1-3	few	NA	17
CASSVSSGGAYTQYF	TGTGCCAGCAGCGTATCTAGCGGGGGGGCATATACGCAGTATTTT	TRBV9	TRBJ2-3	NA	TRBD2	15
CASSQGLAGGQGTGELFF	TGTGCCAGCAGCCAGGGACTAGCGGGGGGGCAAGGCACCGGGGAGCTGTTTTTT	TRBV3-1/TRBV3-2	TRBJ2-2	NA	TRBD2	18
CSVGHSYGYTF	TGCAGCGTCGGACACAGCTATGGCTACACCTTC	TRBV29-1	TRBJ1-2	NA	NA	11
CASSRDSLREQFF	TGTGCCAGCAGTCGGGACTCCCTGAGGGAGCAGTTCTTC	TRBV5-5	TRBJ2-1	NA	NA	13
CASSPGGGPRYGYTF	TGCGCCAGCAGCCCCGGGGGGGGGCCTCGCTATGGCTACACCTTC	TRBV5-1	TRBJ1-2	NA	NA	15
CATSSTGYGKEDEQFF	TGTGCCACCAGTTCAACAGGGTACGGCAAAGAGGATGAGCAGTTCTTC	TRBV24-1	TRBJ2-1	NA	NA	16
CASSQDGLAGLNEQFF	TGTGCCAGCAGCCAAGACGGACTAGCGGGGTTGAATGAGCAGTTCTTC	TRBV3-1/TRBV3-2	TRBJ2-1	NA	TRBD2	16
CASSPTGGRYGYTF	TGTGCCAGTAGTCCGACAGGGGGCCGGTATGGCTACACCTTC	TRBV19	TRBJ1-2	once	TRBD1	14
CASSADTYGNTIYF	TGTGCCAGCAGCGCCGACACCTACGGAAACACCATATATTTT	TRBV9	TRBJ1-3	NA	NA	14
CASSFRGNTEAFF	TGTGCCAGCAGTTTCAGAGGTAACACTGAAGCTTTCTTT	TRBV6-5	TRBJ1-1	once	NA	13
CASRRDRSTDTQYF	TGTGCCAGCAGAAGGGACAGGAGCACAGATACGCAGTATTTT	TRBV7-2	TRBJ2-3	NA	TRBD1	14
CASSGPVTDEQFF	TGTGCCAGTAGTGGTCCTGTCACGGATGAGCAGTTCTTC	TRBV19	TRBJ2-1	NA	NA	13
CASSTRPRLAGGNTGELFF	TGTGCCAGCAGCACCCGCCCTAGACTAGCGGGGGGGAACACCGGGGAGCTGTTTTTT	TRBV21-1	TRBJ2-2	NA	NA	19
CASGLQGLTEAFF	TGCGCCAGCGGCCTACAGGGATTGACTGAAGCTTTCTTT	TRBV5-1	TRBJ1-1	NA	NA	13
CASSQGGQGLYVLNSPLHF	TGTGCCAGCAGCCAAGGGGGACAGGGTCTGTATGTTTTAAATTCACCCCTCCACTTT	TRBV3-1/TRBV3-2	TRBJ1-6	NA	TRBD1	19
CARSLKTGGPPTF	TGTGCCAGAAGCTTAAAAACAGGGGGTCCCCCCACCTTC	TRBV7-5	TRBJ1-2	NA	NA	13
CASTQAGGQGGELFF	TGTGCCAGCACACAAGCGGGGGGCCAAGGCGGGGAGCTGTTTTTT	TRBV27	TRBJ2-2	few	TRBD2	15
CASSSRRGSVPQYF	TGTGCCAGCAGCTCCCGGCGGGGATCAGTGCCCCAGTACTTC	TRBV14	TRBJ2-5	NA	NA	14
CASSLAGPSFYGYTF	TGTGCCAGCAGCTTGGCGGGTCCCAGTTTCTATGGCTACACCTTC	TRBV5-4	TRBJ1-2	NA	NA	15
CASSPEPPRRQGAYGYTF	TGTGCCAGCTCACCAGAGCCCCCCCGAAGACAGGGGGCCTATGGCTACACCTTC	TRBV18	TRBJ1-2	NA	TRBD1	18
CASSSGSSTQPQHF	TGTGCCAGCAGTTCAGGGTCGAGTACGCAGCCCCAGCATTTT	TRBV28	TRBJ1-5	NA	NA	14
CASSLGPGPEAFF	TGTGCCAGCTCACTTGGGCCTGGGCCTGAAGCTTTCTTT	TRBV18	TRBJ1-1	NA	NA	13
CASSQGPSMQTQYF	TGTGCCAGCAGCCAAGGTCCTAGCATGCAGACCCAGTACTTC	TRBV14	TRBJ2-5	NA	NA	14
CASSQGLTGVAGPQHF	TGTGCCAGCAGCCAAGGGCTGACAGGGGTCGCAGGGCCCCAGCATTTT	TRBV3-1/TRBV3-2	TRBJ1-5	NA	TRBD1	16
CASSLVGPAGRSSYEQYF	TGTGCCAGCAGCTTAGTAGGGCCCGCGGGACGGTCGTCCTACGAGCAGTACTTC	TRBV7-9	TRBJ2-7	NA	NA	18
CASSPDATGQRGEQYF	TGCGCCAGCAGCCCGGACGCGACAGGGCAAAGAGGCGAGCAGTACTTC	TRBV5-1	TRBJ2-7	NA	TRBD1	16
CAWSVAGTTEAFF	TGTGCCTGGAGTGTAGCGGGGACCACTGAAGCTTTCTTT	TRBV30	TRBJ1-1	NA	NA	13
CASRSTQDRGIYGYTF	TGTGCCAGTAGGAGCACCCAAGACAGGGGCATCTATGGCTACACCTTC	TRBV19	TRBJ1-2	NA	TRBD1	16
CASSVRLAGGHNEQFF	TGTGCCAGTAGTGTTAGACTAGCGGGGGGGCATAATGAGCAGTTCTTC	TRBV19	TRBJ2-1	NA	TRBD2	16
CASSEKRGLSNEQFF	TGTGCCAGCAGTGAAAAGAGGGGGTTATCCAATGAGCAGTTCTTC	TRBV6-1	TRBJ2-1	NA	NA	15
CASAGIPYNSPLHF	TGTGCCAGCGCCGGGATACCCTATAATTCACCCCTCCACTTT	TRBV28	TRBJ1-6	NA	NA	14
CASSQELGSGTEAFF	TGCGCCAGCAGCCAAGAATTGGGGAGTGGGACTGAAGCTTTCTTT	TRBV4-1	TRBJ1-1	NA	NA	15
CASSPGSRGANYGYTF	TGTGCCAGCAGCCCCGGGTCCCGCGGAGCTAACTATGGCTACACCTTC	TRBV3-1/TRBV3-2	TRBJ1-2	NA	NA	16
CASSGNRGARADTQYF	TGCGCCAGCAGCGGCAACAGGGGCGCCCGCGCAGATACGCAGTATTTT	TRBV5-1	TRBJ2-3	NA	TRBD1	16
CASTSDRLISGANVLTF	TGCGCCAGCACCTCCGACCGACTGATCTCTGGGGCCAACGTCCTGACTTTC	TRBV5-1	TRBJ2-6	NA	NA	17
CASSTTGGGFGYTF	TGCGCCAGCAGCACGACAGGGGGCGGTTTTGGCTACACCTTC	TRBV5-1	TRBJ1-2	NA	TRBD1	14
CASSPRGPPQTGELFF	TGTGCCAGTAGTCCCAGGGGGCCCCCACAAACCGGGGAGCTGTTTTTT	TRBV19	TRBJ2-2	NA	TRBD1	16
CASSQVAGETYEQYF	TGTGCCAGTAGTCAAGTAGCGGGGGAGACCTACGAGCAGTACTTC	TRBV19	TRBJ2-7	NA	TRBD2	15
CASSFYRSETQYF	TGTGCCAGCAGTTTTTACCGGAGTGAGACCCAGTACTTC	TRBV28	TRBJ2-5	NA	NA	13
CSASPAARGQPQHF	TGCAGTGCTAGTCCGGCGGCCCGGGGTCAGCCCCAGCATTTT	TRBV20-1	TRBJ1-5	NA	NA	14
CSALGVDTQYF	TGCAGTGCTCTAGGGGTGGATACGCAGTATTTT	TRBV20-1	TRBJ2-3	NA	NA	11
CATSDFTDAGGTQYF	TGTGCCACCAGTGATTTTACTGATGCGGGAGGGACCCAGTACTTC	TRBV24-1	TRBJ2-5	NA	TRBD2	15
CASSQELQTIVYF	TGTGCCAGCAGCCAAGAACTACAGACTATCGTATATTTT	TRBV4-2	TRBJ1-3	NA	NA	13
CSVTGVQGELAGANVLTF	TGCAGCGTTACTGGGGTACAGGGAGAGTTAGCTGGGGCCAACGTCCTGACTTTC	TRBV29-1	TRBJ2-6	NA	NA	18
CASSLGQLSDEQFF	TGCGCCAGCAGCTTAGGACAGTTATCCGATGAGCAGTTCTTC	TRBV5-1	TRBJ2-1	NA	NA	14
CASSQAYRDDEQFF	TGTGCCAGCAGCCAAGCCTACAGGGACGATGAGCAGTTCTTC	TRBV16	TRBJ2-1	NA	NA	14